This T cell receptor beta chain is from a study of cytomegalovirus exposure and HLA in healthy donors. Study-wide context: Researchers previously reported finding about 110 million unique TCR beta sequences from about 179 million T cells. Findings and caveats of the study: Sequencing had likely introduced a cluster of highly shared sequence variants as an artifact. A later analysis revealed that TCR association rates differed between HLA loci, peaking at DRB1 and bottoming out at HLA-C.

The PCR ran on 60 Vbeta and 13 Jbeta primers. Clones were sequenced by immunoSEQ multiplex PCR, and TCRdb holds only the in-frame ones, with some missing. The sample comprises 150,000 or so clones, about 74% of which are singletons, and roughly 7.3% rests with the top ten. This clone was detected once. As yet, its antigen is unknown. What was sequenced was PBMCs. This receptor was identified in a male donor in good health and CMV-seronegative.

DNA of the CDR3: TGTGCCAGCAGTTGGGACAGGGGAAGACACACTGAAGCTTTCTTT. Translating it yields CASSWDRGRHTEAFF. The V call is TRBV6-5, the J call TRBJ1-1, with 10 positions matching TRBD1. Unmatched junction bases numbered 5, after V lost 4 bases and J lost 3 bases. The CDR3 runs 15 residues. Germline CDR1 reads MNHEY; CDR2 reads SVGAGI.